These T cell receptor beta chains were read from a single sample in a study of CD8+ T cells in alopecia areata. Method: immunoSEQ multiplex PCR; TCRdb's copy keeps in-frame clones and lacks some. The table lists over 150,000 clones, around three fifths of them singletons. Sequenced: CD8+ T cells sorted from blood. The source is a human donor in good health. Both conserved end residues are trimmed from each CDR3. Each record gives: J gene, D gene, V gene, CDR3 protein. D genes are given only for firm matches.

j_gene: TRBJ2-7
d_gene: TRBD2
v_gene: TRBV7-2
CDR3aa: ASSLEGRGGAHEQY

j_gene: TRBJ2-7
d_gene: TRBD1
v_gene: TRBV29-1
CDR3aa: SVGAGTGYEQY

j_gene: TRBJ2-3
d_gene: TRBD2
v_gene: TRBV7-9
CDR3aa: ASSPGSGGSDTQY

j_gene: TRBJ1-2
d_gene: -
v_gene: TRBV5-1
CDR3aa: ASSSEYGYT

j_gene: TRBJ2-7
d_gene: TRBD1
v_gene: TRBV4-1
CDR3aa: ASSQEWRTGGEQY

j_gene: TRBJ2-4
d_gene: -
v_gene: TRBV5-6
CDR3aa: ASSFPLAKNIQY

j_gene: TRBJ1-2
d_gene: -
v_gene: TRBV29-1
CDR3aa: SVAAGWDGYT

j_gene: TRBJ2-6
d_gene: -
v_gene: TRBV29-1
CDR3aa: SVEDPRSSGANVLT

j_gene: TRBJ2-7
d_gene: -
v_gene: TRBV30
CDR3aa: AWSVWRGEQY

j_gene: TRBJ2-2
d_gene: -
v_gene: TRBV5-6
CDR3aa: ASSLVPNTGELF

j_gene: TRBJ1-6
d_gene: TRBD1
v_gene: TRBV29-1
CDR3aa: SVGSGTVLH

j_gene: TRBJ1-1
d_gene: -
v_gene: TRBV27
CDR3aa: ASSLQWVNTEAF

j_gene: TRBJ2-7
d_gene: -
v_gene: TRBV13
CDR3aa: ASSLGQTSYEQY

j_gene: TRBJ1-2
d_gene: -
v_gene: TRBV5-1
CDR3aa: ASSLSSRFFGYGYT

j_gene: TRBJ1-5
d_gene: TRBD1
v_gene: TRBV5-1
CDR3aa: ASSFGTANQPQH

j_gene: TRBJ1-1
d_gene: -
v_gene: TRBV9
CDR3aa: ASSVVQKNTEAF

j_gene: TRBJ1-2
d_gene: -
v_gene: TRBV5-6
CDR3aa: ASSSTSSYT

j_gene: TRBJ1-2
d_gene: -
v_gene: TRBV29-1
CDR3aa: SVVPESGDGYT

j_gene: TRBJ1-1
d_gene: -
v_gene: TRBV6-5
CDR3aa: AIGVAAEAF

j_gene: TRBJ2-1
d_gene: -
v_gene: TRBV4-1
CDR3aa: ASSPDQSSYNEQF